A selection of T cell receptor beta chains follows, all from one sample in a study of blood T cell repertoires in COVID-19. Sequencing used immunoSEQ multiplex PCR; TCRdb keeps in-frame clones, though not all of them. The sample holds 150,000 or so clones, approximately 81% seen once. The sample taken for sequencing was PBMCs or T cells enriched from blood (not recorded which). Receptors were obtained from a woman aged 45-65 years who had recovered from COVID-19. CDR3s include the opening cysteine and the closing phenylalanine or tryptophan. Fields, in order: D gene, clone size, V gene, J gene, CDR3 DNA, CDR3 protein. A D gene is named only where the DNA matches it firmly. Rows may omit the clone size; those that give it use once, few, many or a size class.

d_gene: NA; abundance: NA; v_gene: TRBV7-9; j_gene: TRBJ1-6; CDR3nt: TGTGCCAGCTCCACGGATTCACCCCTCCACTTT; CDR3aa: CASSTDSPLHF
d_gene: TRBD2; abundance: NA; v_gene: TRBV4-2; j_gene: TRBJ2-2; CDR3nt: TGTGCCAGCAGCCACCCACTTCTAGGCGGGAGAGCGAACACCGGGGAGCTGTTTTTT; CDR3aa: CASSHPLLGGRANTGELFF
d_gene: NA; abundance: NA; v_gene: TRBV6-5; j_gene: TRBJ2-7; CDR3nt: TGTGCCAGCAGTCCGGCGGGACTTTACGAGCAGTACTTC; CDR3aa: CASSPAGLYEQYF
d_gene: TRBD2; abundance: NA; v_gene: TRBV28; j_gene: TRBJ2-1; CDR3nt: TGTGGCAGCGGGAGGGCCGACAATGAGCAGTTCTTC; CDR3aa: CGSGRADNEQFF
d_gene: NA; abundance: NA; v_gene: TRBV5-4; j_gene: TRBJ2-2; CDR3nt: TGTGCCAGCAGCCTCGGGGGATTGAGGGGGCGATCCGGGGAGCTGTTTTTT; CDR3aa: CASSLGGLRGRSGELFF
d_gene: NA; abundance: NA; v_gene: TRBV7-3; j_gene: TRBJ2-3; CDR3nt: TGTGCCAGCAGCGTGGGACTGCGTGCTGGCACAGATACGCAGTATTTT; CDR3aa: CASSVGLRAGTDTQYF
d_gene: TRBD2; abundance: NA; v_gene: TRBV5-1; j_gene: TRBJ2-7; CDR3nt: TGCGCCAGCAGCTTGGAGTTTAGCGGGAGCTCCTACGAGCAGTACTTC; CDR3aa: CASSLEFSGSSYEQYF
d_gene: NA; abundance: few; v_gene: TRBV5-1; j_gene: TRBJ2-1; CDR3nt: TGCGCCAGCAGCTTTACAGGTTACAATGAGCAGTTCTTC; CDR3aa: CASSFTGYNEQFF
d_gene: TRBD2; abundance: NA; v_gene: TRBV24-1; j_gene: TRBJ2-1; CDR3nt: TGTGCCACCCGATCTAGCGGTCCCTACAATGAGCAGTTCTTC; CDR3aa: CATRSSGPYNEQFF
d_gene: NA; abundance: NA; v_gene: TRBV10-3; j_gene: TRBJ2-1; CDR3nt: TGTGCCATCAACCCAGGGTTCAATGAGCAGTTCTTC; CDR3aa: CAINPGFNEQFF
d_gene: NA; abundance: NA; v_gene: TRBV9; j_gene: TRBJ2-1; CDR3nt: TGTGCCAGCAGCGCGGACTCAGACCAGTTCTTC; CDR3aa: CASSADSDQFF
d_gene: NA; abundance: NA; v_gene: TRBV27; j_gene: TRBJ2-3; CDR3nt: TGTGCCAGCAGTATCGCTAGAGGCCCTACACAATATACGCAGTATTTT; CDR3aa: CASSIARGPTQYTQYF
d_gene: TRBD1; abundance: NA; v_gene: TRBV6-5; j_gene: TRBJ2-7; CDR3nt: TGTGCCAGCAGTAGACGGACAGGGTGGTACGAGCAGTACTTC; CDR3aa: CASSRRTGWYEQYF
d_gene: NA; abundance: NA; v_gene: TRBV19; j_gene: TRBJ1-3; CDR3nt: TGTGCCAGTAGTACCTCCGGGACAATCTCTGGAAACACCATATATTTT; CDR3aa: CASSTSGTISGNTIYF
d_gene: NA; abundance: NA; v_gene: TRBV5-1; j_gene: TRBJ1-6; CDR3nt: TGCGCCAGCAGCTTGATAGGGGGTAATTCACCCCTCCACTTT; CDR3aa: CASSLIGGNSPLHF
d_gene: TRBD2; abundance: NA; v_gene: TRBV18; j_gene: TRBJ2-2; CDR3nt: TGTGCCAGCTCACCAAGGGGACTAGCGGGGTCGAACACCGGGGAGCTGTTTTTT; CDR3aa: CASSPRGLAGSNTGELFF